The clone carrying this T cell receptor (beta chain) was detected only a few times. The antigen is not known. This sample is drawn from a study of CD8 T cells in ankylosing spondylitis. Study conclusions and caveats: In ankylosing spondylitis blood, a motif of roughly 8 highly homologous TCR beta variants appeared characteristic. Reportedly, disease-linked clones are significantly enriched in ankylosing spondylitis patients' matched synovial fluid.

TCRdb processed the 5' RACE reads anew with MiXCR; each CDR3 protein has one entry. This table holds 250,000 to 300,000 distinct CDR3 sequences, more than 15% found once. The CDR3 is made up of 14 amino acids. Germline CDR1 is MGHDK and CDR2 is SYGVNS. The V end was cut by 3 bases, the J end by 1 base, with 8 bases between. The sequence was collected from a male donor with ankylosing spondylitis or in good health (not recorded which). Sequenced material: blood, either unsorted or a sorted T cell fraction (not recorded which). The rearrangement links TRBV25-1 to TRBJ2-3; D may be TRBD1 or TRBD2 (5 bases each). The CDR3 region is CASSDGDRTDTQYF. CDR3 nucleotides: TGTGCCAGCAGTGACGGGGACCGCACAGATACGCAGTATTTT.